This passage covers 18 T cell receptor beta chains from one sample sequenced in a study of graft-versus-host responses after intestinal transplantation. Their cognate antigens are unknown. The data were produced by immunoSEQ multiplex PCR, yet TCRdb's version contains in-frame clones alone and is incomplete. The sample lists tens of thousands of clones, roughly 88% occurring once. The material sequenced was unstimulated CD4+ T cells sorted from spleen or lymph node cells, taken before intestinal transplant. The source of these receptors is a human donor who received an intestinal transplant.

This chain links TRBV2 with TRBJ1-4; 9 bases match TRBD1. Germline V gives CDR1 SNHLY, CDR2 FYNNEI. With V trimmed by 7 bases and J by 8 bases, 11 bases remained unmatched. This CDR3 comprises 15 residues. The chain's CDR3 is CASIPHTGGEEKLFF. The CDR3 DNA sequence: TGTGCCAGCATCCCGCATACAGGGGGCGAGGAAAAACTGTTTTTT.

This rearrangement joins TRBV5-1 to TRBJ1-1; TRBD1 matches at 7 bases. Per the germline V gene, CDR1 is SGHRS and CDR2 is YFSETQ. The junction had 12 bases not matched to a gene; V was cut back by 5 bases and J by 5 bases. CDR3 length: 15 amino acids. The CDR3 loop reads CASSPHRQGGTEAFF. In DNA, the CDR3 is TGCGCCAGCAGTCCACACCGACAGGGTGGGACTGAAGCTTTCTTT.

The chain uses TRBV5-1 and TRBJ1-2; 8 bases match TRBD1. The V segment lost 2 bases and the J segment 9 bases; nucleotides outside the gene matches: 6. Germline-derived CDR1 and CDR2 are SGHRS and YFSETQ. The CDR3 has 13 residues. In DNA, the CDR3 is TGCGCCAGCAGCTTCGGGCAGGGGGCTAGCTACACCTTC. This translates into CASSFGQGASYTF.

The chain joins TRBV5-1 to TRBJ2-7, with no clear D. Trimming took 2 bases from V and 7 from J, leaving 7 bases between them. Germline V gene lookup returns CDR1 SGHRS and CDR2 YFSETQ. The CDR3 is 11 residues long. Here the CDR3 reads CASSFYEEQYF. For the CDR3, the DNA is TGCGCCAGCAGCTTTTACGAGGAGCAGTACTTC.

The chain has TRBV9 and TRBJ2-6; D is perhaps TRBD1 (6 bases). The CDR3 is 15 amino acids. Germline V gene sequence: CDR1 SGDLS, CDR2 YYNGEE. V was cut by 4 bases and J by 1 base, with 9 bases left in between. Here the CDR3 reads CASSLQGSGANVLTF. The CDR3 DNA is TGTGCCAGCAGCCTCCAGGGGTCTGGGGCCAACGTCCTGACTTTC. The variable domain in full, with the rest retrieved from reference TRBV9 and TRBJ2-6, is DSGVTQTPKHLITATGQRVTLRCSPRSGDLSVYWYQQSLDQGLQFLIQYYNGEERAKGNILERFSAQQFPDLHSELNLSSLELGDSALYFCASSLQGSGANVLTFGAGSRLTVL.

The J gene is TRBJ2-3, the V gene TRBV5-1; TRBD2 matches 7 bases. This CDR3 comprises 15 residues. With V trimmed by 0 bases and J by 1 base, 2 bases remained unmatched. The germline CDR1 and CDR2 sequences are SGHRS and YFSETQ. The DNA of the CDR3 is TGCGCCAGCAGCTTGGGTACTAGCGGCACAGATACGCAGTATTTT. It encodes CASSLGTSGTDTQYF. Filled out from reference TRBV5-1 and TRBJ2-3, the complete variable domain reads KAGVTQTPRYLIKTRGQQVTLSCSPISGHRSVSWYQQTPGQGLQFLFEYFSETQRNKGNFPGRFSGRQFSNSRSEMNVSTLELGDSALYLCASSLGTSGTDTQYFGPGTRLTVL.

The chain carries TRBV2 and TRBJ1-6; TRBD1 is a possible D gene (6 bases). Per the germline V gene, CDR1 is SNHLY and CDR2 is FYNNEI. This CDR3 spans 13 amino acids. V gave up 6 bases and J gave up 10 bases, with 13 bases separating them. The CDR3 coding sequence is TGTGCCAGCAGCACTACAGGGACCTCACCCCTCCACTTT. Residues: CASSTTGTSPLHF.

The rearrangement uses TRBV6-5 and TRBJ2-2; possibly TRBD2 for D (5 bases). The CDR3 spans 13 residues. CDR1 MNHEY and CDR2 SVGAGI come from the germline V gene. The V end lost 6 bases, the J end lost 5 bases, and 10 bases lay between the germline ends. CDR3 DNA sequence: TGTGCCAGCAGCCTCGACTATACCGGGGAGCTGTTTTTT. Its protein is CASSLDYTGELFF.

The chain recombines TRBV13 with TRBJ2-7; TRBD1 might be the D (5 bases). Per the germline V gene, CDR1 is PRHDT and CDR2 is FYEKMQ (reference sequence). This CDR3 is 13 amino acids long. V dropped 2 bases and J dropped 5 bases, with 10 bases sitting between them. CDR3 in amino acids: CASSLRGQNEQYF. CDR3 sequence (DNA): TGTGCCAGCAGCTTAAGGGGTCAAAACGAGCAGTACTTC.

This clone was detected only once. The V call is TRBV18, the J call TRBJ1-1, with 9 bases aligning to TRBD1. The CDR3 is made up of 16 amino acids. J was trimmed by 10 bases and V by 1 base; bases with no gene match: 13. The germline CDR1 and CDR2 sequences are KGHSH and LQKENI. The CDR3 protein is CASSPRRQGEGYGAFF. Here the CDR3 DNA reads TGTGCCAGCTCACCACGCAGACAGGGGGAAGGGTATGGAGCTTTCTTT. The whole variable domain, remainder taken from reference TRBV18 and TRBJ1-1, is NAGVMQNPRHLVRRRGQEARLRCSPMKGHSHVYWYRQLPEEGLKFMVYLQKENIIDESGMPKERFSAEFPKEGPSILRIQQVVRGDSAAYFCASSPRRQGEGYGAFFGQGTRLTVV.

The chain joins TRBV7-9 to TRBJ1-2, with D tentatively TRBD1 (5 bases). The CDR3 sequence is 13 residues long. Trimming shortened V by 1 base and J by 7 bases, and 10 bases separated the two germline ends. CDR1 and CDR2 from the germline V gene are SEHNR and FQNEAQ (reference sequence). CDR3: CASSLDPGGGYTF. The CDR3 bases are TGTGCCAGCAGCTTAGACCCCGGGGGTGGCTACACCTTC.

DNA for the CDR3: TGTGCCAGACGCGGAGGCACCCCGAATTCACCCCTCCACTTT. It codes for CARRGGTPNSPLHF. The chain links TRBV2 to TRBJ1-6; D unclear. V lost 9 bases, J lost 7 bases, and 16 bases lay in between. CDR3 length equals 14 residues. CDR1 and CDR2 (germline): SNHLY, FYNNEI.

This clone was observed a handful of times. This chain joins TRBV7-9 and TRBJ2-7; 7 positions match TRBD2. The CDR3 runs to 14 residues. V dropped 5 bases and J dropped 0; count of bases not matched to a gene: 4. Germline loops: CDR1 SEHNR, CDR2 FQNEAQ (reference sequence). CDR3 nucleotide sequence: TGTGCCAGCAGCGCAAGGGACTACTCCTACGAGCAGTACTTC. It codes for CASSARDYSYEQYF.

The chain uses TRBV6-5 and TRBJ2-6; TRBD1 might be the D (5 bases). The CDR3 loop spans 16 amino acids. V lost 2 bases to trimming and J lost 4 bases, with 12 bases between them. Germline V gives CDR1 MNHEY, CDR2 SVGAGI. The CDR3 DNA reads as TGTGCCAGCAGTTACCTAACAGGAAGCGGGGCCAACGTCCTGACTTTC. This encodes CASSYLTGSGANVLTF.

The rearrangement joins TRBV6-6 to TRBJ2-7, with TRBD2 matching over 10 bases. CDR1 MNHNY and CDR2 SVGAGI come from the germline V gene (reference sequence). Trimming cost V 7 bases and J 6 bases; bases outside gene matches: 9. The CDR3 consists of 14 residues. CDR3 bases: TGTGCCAGCAACCAAGCGGGGGGGCACGTCGAGCAGTACTTC. Amino acids: CASNQAGGHVEQYF.

The genes are TRBV28 and TRBJ1-4; D is possibly TRBD1 (5 bases). Germline CDR1 MDHEN, CDR2 SYDVKM. The germline V and J ends were trimmed by 3 bases and 12 bases, with 20 bases remaining between them. This CDR3 spans 15 amino acids. CDR3 bases: TGTGCCAGCAGTTTTGGAGGGCAGGGACCCCTCGAACTGTTTTTT. Translated, it gives CASSFGGQGPLELFF.

This sequence joins TRBV2 and TRBJ1-5; 7 nucleotides agree with TRBD1. The CDR3 sequence is 15 residues long. J was trimmed by 5 bases and V by 3 bases; bases with no gene match: 7. CDR1 is SNHLY and CDR2 is FYNNEI in the germline V gene. CDR3 in amino acids: CASSDTGAQYQPQHF. The CDR3 DNA follows: TGTGCCAGCAGTGACACAGGGGCCCAATATCAGCCCCAGCATTTT.

The rearrangement links TRBV14 to TRBJ2-5; perhaps TRBD1 as D (6 bases). Looked up from germline, CDR1 is SGHDN and CDR2 is FVKESK. Trimming shortened V by 7 bases and J by 3 bases, and 12 bases separated the two germline ends. This CDR3 region has 13 residues. CDR3 coding DNA: TGTGCCAGCAACAGGGCTCCAAAAGAGACCCAGTACTTC. As protein: CASNRAPKETQYF.